Each of the 5 T cell receptor beta chains below was sequenced from the same sample in a study of T cell responses to AZD1222 COVID-19 vaccine. TCRdb keeps only in-frame clones here, not all; method: immunoSEQ multiplex PCR. This sample has some 95,000 clones; approximately 83% occur once, and the top ten carry 6.3%. Material: peripheral blood, obtained on day 0 of AZD1222 vaccination. These receptors all stem from an adult in good health.

The V gene is TRBV19, the J gene TRBJ2-2; 9 bases fit TRBD2. Unmatched junction bases numbered 13, after V lost 7 bases and J lost 7 bases. This CDR3 has 16 residues. The germline gives CDR1 LNHDA, CDR2 SQIVND (reference sequence). The CDR3 bases are TGTGCCAGTACCTTTTCTAGCGGGACCCTGATCGGGGAGCTGTTTTTT. Protein sequence: CASTFSSGTLIGELFF.

This chain links TRBV9 with TRBJ1-2; 7 bases map to TRBD1. From germline, CDR1 is SGDLS and CDR2 YYNGEE. With 4 bases clipped from V and 2 bases from J, the junction kept 11 bases outside the gene matches. CDR3 length equals 16 residues. The DNA of the CDR3 is TGTGCCAGCAGCCAGAACAATGCGGGACAGAACTATGGCTACACCTTC. Encoded protein: CASSQNNAGQNYGYTF. The variable domain in full, with the rest retrieved from reference TRBV9 and TRBJ1-2, is DSGVTQTPKHLITATGQRVTLRCSPRSGDLSVYWYQQSLDQGLQFLIQYYNGEERAKGNILERFSAQQFPDLHSELNLSSLELGDSALYFCASSQNNAGQNYGYTFGSGTRLTVV.

The genes are TRBV4-3 and TRBJ2-2, with D possibly TRBD2 on 5 matching bases. Trimming cost V 0 bases and J 7 bases, with 12 bases left between them. The CDR3 has 15 amino acids. Looked up from germline, CDR1 is LGHNA and CDR2 is YSLEER. Here the CDR3 reads CASSQDLGVVGELFF. CDR3 nucleotides: TGCGCCAGCAGCCAAGATCTGGGAGTAGTCGGGGAGCTGTTTTTT.

Details on this clone: Within the sample, other DNA sequences also encode this same CDR3. CDR3 sequence (DNA): TGTGCCAGCAGCTTAGGTGGAAACACCGGGGAGCTGTTTTTT. It codes for CASSLGGNTGELFF. The chain couples TRBV7-2 to TRBJ2-2, with D unclear. V shed 1 base and J shed 2 bases, with 5 bases lying between them. CDR3 length: 14 amino acids. Germline CDR1 SGHTA, CDR2 FQGNSA.

A single count supports this clone. The CDR3 here is CASRRGASQETQYF. CDR3 DNA sequence: TGTGCCAGCAGACGGGGGGCGTCCCAAGAGACCCAGTACTTC. The J gene is TRBJ2-5, the V gene TRBV7-9; tentatively, D is TRBD2 (7 bases). Deletions cut 6 bases from V and 1 base from J, with 12 bases between. Germline values: CDR1 SEHNR, CDR2 FQNEAQ (reference sequence). This CDR3 contains 14 residues.